The present T cell receptor (beta chain) was sequenced within a study of T cells in Graves' hyperthyroidism and ophthalmopathy (dated by TCRdb to the late 2010s). At the level of the whole study: Peripheral blood was collected at initial diagnosis, before any treatment. A discovery cohort of about 95 patients, roughly 45 with Graves' ophthalmopathy and roughly 59 with stable Graves' hyperthyroidism, was used to find distinguishing TCR V-J signatures. An independent validation cohort of under 20 hyperthyroidism patients and some 15 patients who later progressed to ophthalmopathy tested prospective prediction of ophthalmopathy. The 80 to 100 discovery patients were randomly divided into training and test sets at a 7:3 ratio. In several Graves' hyperthyroidism patients, the study also compared T-cell repertoires from thyroid tissue with T-cell repertoires from blood. Following sampling, methimazole starting at 30 mg daily was given to hyperthyroidism patients, and high-dose intravenous methylprednisolone was given to ophthalmopathy patients. The paper reports TCR Vbeta CDR3 sequencing of approximately 130 peripheral blood samples: around 45 ophthalmopathy, approximately 74 hyperthyroidism and 17 progressor patients.

The CDR3 numbers 17 residues from cysteine through phenylalanine. Kept here is only the CDR3 DNA, which spans 51 bases and is read in frame from base 1. The junction carries 16 bases between V and J, which are trimmed by 4 bases and 0 bases respectively. CDR1 and CDR2, looked up from the germline V gene (reference sequence), are SEHNR and FQNEAQ. Paper-wide results and their limitations: No statistical method was used to set the sample size in advance, and investigators knew the group allocation. In validation, the model predicted progression to ophthalmopathy a median of around 6.5 months before onset, with over 55% sensitivity and 72.22% specificity. Most expanded thyroid clonotypes (frequency above 0.001) were also detected in blood, a finding suggesting that blood repertoires may reflect thyroid immune responses. In cross-validation, a model built on a 13 V-J signature told ophthalmopathy apart from stable hyperthyroidism with just under 90% sensitivity and about 81% specificity, and in testing the same model reached 80%/75%.

The TCR beta CDR3 regions were amplified from RNA transcripts. For the first round of RT-PCR on the TCR CDR3, the HTBI primer set was used together with the Qiagen OneStep RT-PCR kit. Libraries were constructed in a second round of multiplex PCR, after which size selection and purification were carried out. Libraries were sequenced paired-end with 100 bp reads on an Illumina HiSeq2000. Per the source publication's procedure: SOAPnuke was used to process the raw data, removing reads that contained adapters or uncalled bases, had a mean Phred below 15, or lacked an exact match to the constant primer or identifier. COPE v1.2.5 was used to merge high-quality paired reads, and clonotypes were defined as unique nucleotide sequences. MiTCR v1.1 was used to align the clonotypes against IMGT TRBV, TRBD and TRBJ reference segments. Analysis was restricted to V-J combinations with a frequency above 0.0001, which covered roughly 99% of repertoires. The TCS score was defined as F50 (clonal expansion) divided by E x V (chaos), with BLOSUM62-based TCRdist calculated between CDR3 peptides within each V-J. Welch's t-statistics and random forest reduced around 520 V-J features to roughly 13, which were used in a naive Bayes classifier (R e1071). TCRdb redid the processing of the public reads, applying fastp at Q25 and MiXCR, and retained in-frame beta chains. All rows with the same CDR3 protein become a single entry with the most common DNA and genes. TCRdb's processing, not the study's, gives the V and J calls here. Counted in this sample were 300,000 to 400,000 distinct CDR3 sequences; about 14% of them appeared once. Jointly, the top ten make up about 20% of the sample.

This clonotype has a count of ten or more. Its antigen target is currently unknown. Qualities for individual bases were not recorded, and no much larger clone is one base off. Moderately to severely active disease, a Clinical Activity Score of at least 3, a NOSPECS grade of at least 4, and a duration under 3 months were present in ophthalmopathy patients. Any patient with an uncontrolled infection, another autoimmune disease, pregnancy or lactation was excluded. Diagnoses were based on clinical symptoms, serum thyroxine and TRAb, thyroid ultrasound and orbital computed tomography. Ficoll-Paque density gradient centrifugation was used to isolate PBMCs from around 9.1 ml of fresh peripheral blood. Trizol reagent was used to extract total RNA, and RNA quality was then checked on an Agilent 2100 Bioanalyzer.

The receptor was derived from a woman in her twenties or thirties with Graves' ophthalmopathy. Specimen: blood. Recombination linked TRBV7-9 to TRBJ2-1, and perhaps TRBD1 as D gene, on 6 matching bases. The CDR3 region has the sequence CASSSFEGGHSYNEQFF. The nucleotides read TGTGCCAGCAGCTCCTTCGAAGGGGGTCACTCCTACAATGAGCAGTTCTTC.